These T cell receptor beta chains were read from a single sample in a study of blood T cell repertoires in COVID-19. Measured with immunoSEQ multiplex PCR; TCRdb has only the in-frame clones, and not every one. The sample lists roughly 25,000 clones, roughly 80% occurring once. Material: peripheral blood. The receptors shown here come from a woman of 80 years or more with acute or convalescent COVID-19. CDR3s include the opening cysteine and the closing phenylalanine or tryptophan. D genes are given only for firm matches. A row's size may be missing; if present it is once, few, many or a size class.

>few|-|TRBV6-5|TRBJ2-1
TGTGCCAGCAGTACCGGTCAGACGGGTGAGCAGTTCTTC
CASSTGQTGEQFF
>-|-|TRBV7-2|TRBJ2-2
TGTGCCAGCAGCTTTCATGGGGAGCTGTTTTTT
CASSFHGELFF
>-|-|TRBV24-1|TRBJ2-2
TGTGCCACCAGTGACCAGAGACAGGTCTCGAACACCGGGGAGCTGTTTTTT
CATSDQRQVSNTGELFF
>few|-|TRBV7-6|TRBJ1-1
TGTGCCAGCAGTTATACAGGGCTGAACACTGAAGCTTTCTTT
CASSYTGLNTEAFF
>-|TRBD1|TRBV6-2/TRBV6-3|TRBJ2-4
TGTGCCAGCAGTCTCGACAGGGGGGTGAAAAAAAACATTCAGTACTTC
CASSLDRGVKKNIQYF
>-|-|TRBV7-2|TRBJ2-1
TGTGCCAGCAGCTCAGTGGACAGCCCCTACAATGAGCAGTTCTTC
CASSSVDSPYNEQFF
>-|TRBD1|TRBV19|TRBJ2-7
TGTGCCAGTAGCTGGGCCGGGACAGGGGGCTACGAGCAGTACTTC
CASSWAGTGGYEQYF
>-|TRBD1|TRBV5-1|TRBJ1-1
TGCGCCAGCAGGAGGGGGCTGGAGAACACTGAAGCTTTCTTT
CASRRGLENTEAFF
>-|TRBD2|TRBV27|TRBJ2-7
TGTGCCAGCAAACGAATAGCGGGGGTTTACGAGCAGTACTTC
CASKRIAGVYEQYF
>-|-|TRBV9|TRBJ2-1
TGTGCCAGCAGCCAGCGACTAGTCTACAATGAGCAGTTCTTC
CASSQRLVYNEQFF
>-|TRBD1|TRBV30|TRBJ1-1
TGTGCCTGGGGACAGGGGAATGATGAAGCTTTCTTT
CAWGQGNDEAFF
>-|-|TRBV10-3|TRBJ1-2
TGTGCCATCAGTGGGGGGGAAAGTGGCTACACCTTC
CAISGGESGYTF
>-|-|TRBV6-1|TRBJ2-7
TGTGCCAGCAGTGAACGACAGAGCTTGGAGCAGTACTTC
CASSERQSLEQYF
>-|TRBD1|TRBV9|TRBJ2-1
TGTGCCAGCAGCGTAGGGGACAGGGTTTACAATGAGCAGTTCTTC
CASSVGDRVYNEQFF
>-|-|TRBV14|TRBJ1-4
TGTGCCAGCAGCCAACTAGGGGCCGCAACTAATGAAAAACTGTTTTTT
CASSQLGAATNEKLFF
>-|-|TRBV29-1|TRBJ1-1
TGCAGCGTTGAAGACCTACTCATCGACAGAAACACTGAAGCTTTCTTT
CSVEDLLIDRNTEAFF
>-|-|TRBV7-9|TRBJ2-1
TGTGCCAGCAGCCCTTTGGGGCTGAGTGAGCAGTTCTTC
CASSPLGLSEQFF
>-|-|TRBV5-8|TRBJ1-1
TGTGCCAGCAGCTTAACTCCCACCCCGCGGCTGTTTGAAGCTTTCTTT
CASSLTPTPRLFEAFF
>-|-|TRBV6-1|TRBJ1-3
TGTGCCAGCAGTGAGTCCGGACGCAGGATTACTAGCTCTGGAAACACCATATATTTT
CASSESGRRITSSGNTIYF